This T cell receptor (beta chain) was found in a study of CD8+ T cells in alopecia areata. Turning to the study itself: A 6-month period off drug followed tofacitinib, which lasted 6 to 18 months.

From alopecia areata patients, lesional scalp punch biopsies and peripheral blood were collected. Study-level results: Resident alphabeta T cells of normal skin are also sequenced in scalp samples. Especially in alopecia totalis/universalis, lesional scalp showed greater clonality than normal scalp did.

The germline V gene encodes CDR1 SGHNT and CDR2 YYREEE (reference sequence). The CDR3 extends over 13 amino acids. The germline V and J ends were trimmed by 0 bases and 4 bases, with 6 bases remaining between them. This clone came up a few times. Its antigen remains unknown. Reverse transcribed after extraction, RNA yielded cDNA as the sequencing template. The table came from immunoSEQ multiplex PCR; TCRdb's copy has only in-frame clones and leaves some out. This table has some 180,000 clones, approximately 62% appearing once. Sequences were derived from CD4+ T cells sorted from blood, sampled at week 0. The sequence came from a human donor with alopecia areata. V gene TRBV5-4 combines with J gene TRBJ2-3; D unclear. The CDR3 nucleotides read TGTGCCAGCAGCTTGGCAGTCCCAGATACGCAGTATTTT. It specifies CASSLAVPDTQYF. The full variable domain, with the rest looked up from reference TRBV5-4 and TRBJ2-3, is ETGVTQSPTHLIKTRGQQVTLRCSSQSGHNTVSWYQQALGQGPQFIFQYYREEENGRGNFPPRFSGLQFPNYSSELNVNALELDDSALYLCASSLAVPDTQYFGPGTRLTVL.